Sequencing of this TCR beta chain was carried out in a study of blood T cell repertoires in COVID-19. About the research overall: In each case, the material was cDNA or gDNA derived from T cells, B-cell-depleted T cells, or PBMCs.

Trimming cost V 5 bases and J 3 bases; bases outside gene matches: 2. From germline, CDR1 is LGHDT and CDR2 YNNKEL (reference sequence). The length of the CDR3 is 14 residues. In the study's own analysis: From reference gene primer amplification, estimates of nucleated cell counts were derived. Using immunoSEQ multiplex PCR, the repertoire was profiled, and TCRdb retains in-frame clones only, with some absent. Clonal size and the V and J genes are those of that table, whereas D and trimming came from the DNA. The repertoire includes 96,000 or so clones, 90% of them detected once, and over 1.5% sits in the top ten.

Sequencing used peripheral blood. The clonotype comes from a man in his 60s with acute or convalescent COVID-19. The chain combines TRBV3-1 (or the pseudogene TRBV3-2) with TRBJ2-5; 11 nucleotides line up with TRBD2. The CDR3 sequence is CASSLGLAEETQYF. The CDR3 DNA reads as TGTGCCAGCAGCTTGGGACTAGCGGAAGAGACCCAGTACTTC.